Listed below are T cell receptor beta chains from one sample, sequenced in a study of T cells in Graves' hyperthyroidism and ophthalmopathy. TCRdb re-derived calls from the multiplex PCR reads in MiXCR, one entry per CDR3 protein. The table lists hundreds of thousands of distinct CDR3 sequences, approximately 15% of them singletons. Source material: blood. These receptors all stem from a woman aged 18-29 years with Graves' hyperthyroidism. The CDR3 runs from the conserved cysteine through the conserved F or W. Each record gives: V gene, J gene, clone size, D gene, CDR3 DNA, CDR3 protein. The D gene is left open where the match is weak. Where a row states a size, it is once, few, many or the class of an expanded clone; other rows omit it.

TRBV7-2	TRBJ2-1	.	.	TGTGCCAGCAGCCCGTGGATCTCCCGAGAGTCGAATGAGCAGTTCTTC	CASSPWISRESNEQFF
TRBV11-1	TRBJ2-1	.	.	TGTGCCAGCAGGCCCCTATTCGGGGGTCGGGATGGGCAGTTCTTC	CASRPLFGGRDGQFF
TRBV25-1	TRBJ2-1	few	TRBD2	TGTGCCAGCAGTGAATATGGTCCGGGAGGGAGCTACAATGAGCAGTTCTTC	CASSEYGPGGSYNEQFF
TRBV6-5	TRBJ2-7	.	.	TGTGCCAGCAGTTACTCGACCAGGGGCTCCTACGAGCAGTACTTC	CASSYSTRGSYEQYF
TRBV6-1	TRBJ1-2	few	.	TGTGCCGTCCGTCCGGGGGGGGCGATTTATGGCTACACCTTC	CAVRPGGAIYGYTF
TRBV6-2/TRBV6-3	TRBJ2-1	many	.	TGTGCCAGCAGTCCCGACAGAAGTTACTACAATGAGCAGTTCTTC	CASSPDRSYYNEQFF
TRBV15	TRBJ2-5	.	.	TGTGCCACCAGCAATACAGGGTTTGGTAGAGAGACCCAGTACTTC	CATSNTGFGRETQYF
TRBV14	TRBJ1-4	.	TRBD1	TGTGCCAGCAGCCGTTCGGGGACAGTGAATGAAAAACTGTTTTTT	CASSRSGTVNEKLFF
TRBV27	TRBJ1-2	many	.	TGTGCCAGCTCCGGGGGGCCCCGAGGGTTTGGCTACACCTTC	CASSGGPRGFGYTF
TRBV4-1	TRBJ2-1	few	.	TGCGCCAGCAGCTCCAGCGGCAGCGCCTACAATGAGCAGTTCTTC	CASSSSGSAYNEQFF
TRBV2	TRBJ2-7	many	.	TGTGCCAGCAGTGAACAGGGGGGGGTCGAGCAGTACTTC	CASSEQGGVEQYF
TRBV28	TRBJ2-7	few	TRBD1	TGTGCCAGCAGCTTACCCGGGACAGCGACCTACGAGCAGTACTTC	CASSLPGTATYEQYF
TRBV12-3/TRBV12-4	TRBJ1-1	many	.	TGTGCCAGCAATTTTCTACAGGGTTTCACTGAAGCTTTCTTT	CASNFLQGFTEAFF
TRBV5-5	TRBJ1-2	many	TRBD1	TGTGCCAGCAGTGGGACAGGGTATGGCTACACCTTC	CASSGTGYGYTF
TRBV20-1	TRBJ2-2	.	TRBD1	TGCAGTGCTAGGGTGAGGGGGCGTTCGGGGGAGCTGTTTTTT	CSARVRGRSGELFF
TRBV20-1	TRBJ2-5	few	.	TGCAGTGTGGAGGGCGGGGTGGCGGGGGAGACCCAGTACTTC	CSVEGGVAGETQYF
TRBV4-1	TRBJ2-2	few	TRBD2	TGCGCCAGCAGCCGCGCGGGAGGACCTTCGAACACCGGGGAGCTGTTTTTT	CASSRAGGPSNTGELFF